This T cell receptor (beta chain) was sequenced during a study of breast tumors, draining lymph nodes, adjacent tissues listed by TCRdb under 2016. About the study as a whole: The study compared TCR beta repertoires across tumor, adjacent nontumor tissue and axillary lymph nodes from breast cancer patients. The study aimed to assess the relationships and possible T-cell exchange between tumor, surrounding tissue and draining lymph node repertoires in human breast cancer.

To note about this clonotype: Its antigen remains undetermined. Nothing much larger sits one base from this clone, and base qualities are not available.

For sequencing, an Illumina HiSeq 2000 was employed. Multiplex PCR amplification was used to generate the TCR beta chain libraries. The amplified TCR beta chain products were analyzed by high-throughput sequencing. TCRdb applied fastp at Q25 and MiXCR to the public reads, then kept only in-frame beta chains. Each CDR3 protein gets just one entry, which takes the most common genes and DNA from the rows behind it. Counted in this sample were some 25,000 distinct CDR3 sequences; approximately 70% of them appeared once. Together, the top ten hold about a quarter of the sample. The adjacent samples were made up of nontumor breast tissue around the tumor. V lost 6 bases and J lost 2 bases, and the count of bases not matched to a germline gene is 15. The germline V gene sets CDR1 to MNHEY and CDR2 to SVGAGI. The CDR3 contains 17 residues, cysteine and phenylalanine counted. CDR3 DNA only is kept here, 51 bases in frame from base 1.

What the authors observed across the whole study: Rather than being directly demonstrated, the conclusion that tumor T cells originate in lymph nodes was presented as consistent with a hypothesis. Tumor T-cell repertoires showed less diversity than lymph node repertoires and more diversity than nontumor tissue repertoires, and tumor T-cell repertoires showed preferential V and J gene usage. Tumor and nontumor tissue repertoires were significantly more similar in luminal-like than in basal-like breast cancer. A scenario in which most tumor T cells derive from the lymph node and then expand within tumor tissue was judged to be consistent with the data.

Sequences were obtained from tumor-adjacent breast tissue. Recombination linked TRBV6-5 to TRBJ2-7, with 8 bases in between that match TRBD2. This TCR was sampled from a female donor with breast cancer. Some clones in this sample may be carry-over from other donors' samples. The DNA reads TGTGCCAGCAGGCCCGAGCGGGGGAGTAGGCGGACCTACGAGCAGTACTTC. It encodes CASRPERGSRRTYEQYF.